The 13 T cell receptor beta chains presented below share a single source sample, sequenced in a study of T cell repertoires in cytomegalovirus infection. One entry per CDR3 protein, called by TCRdb with MiXCR from the reads. The sample gives fewer than 850,000 distinct CDR3 sequences, 29% of which show up once; 10% to 15% is in the top ten. These receptors lack a known antigen. The specimen comprised cultured CD8+ T cells from PBMCs, sampled from culture after CMV antigen stimulation. These TCRs come from a human donor in good health (CMV status not recorded). Some clones in this sample may be carry-over from other donors' samples.

CDR3 sequence: CASRGGPVSLYNEQFF. In DNA, the CDR3 is TGTGCCAGTAGGGGCGGGCCCGTGTCCCTTTACAATGAGCAGTTCTTC. The chain carries TRBV19 and TRBJ2-1, with D tentatively TRBD2 (5 bases). The CDR3 consists of 16 residues. Per the germline V gene, CDR1 is LNHDA and CDR2 is SQIVND (reference sequence). Trimming left V 6 bases short and J 4 bases short, with 19 bases between.

Written as DNA, the CDR3 is TGTGCCGGACAGGGGTGGACCGGGGAGCTGTTTTTT. This sequence encodes CAGQGWTGELFF. This rearrangement joins TRBV6-6 to TRBJ2-2, with 9 bases aligning to TRBD1. This CDR3 contains 12 residues. Germline V lookup: CDR1 MNHNY, CDR2 SVGAGI (reference sequence). With V trimmed by 11 bases and J by 5 bases, 3 bases remained unmatched.

In this sample, this clonotype turned up many times. The V and J genes are TRBV12-3 or TRBV12-4 and TRBJ1-1; D is perhaps TRBD1 (5 bases). This CDR3 comprises 15 residues. V was cut by 3 bases and J by 3 bases, with 14 bases left in between. CDR3 loop: CASSFGQGGYTEAFF. CDR3 coding DNA: TGTGCCAGCAGTTTCGGGCAGGGAGGCTACACTGAAGCTTTCTTT.

This clonotype was seen only a few times. The rearrangement uses TRBV7-9 and TRBJ2-4; TRBD1 is a possible D gene (6 bases). This CDR3 is built from 17 residues. Trimming took off 4 bases at V and 1 base at J, with 17 bases between the two ends. Looked up from germline, CDR1 is SEHNR and CDR2 is FQNEAQ (reference sequence). The CDR3 region is CASSSPREGEAKNIQYF. CDR3 nucleotides: TGTGCCAGCAGCTCCCCGCGAGAGGGGGAGGCCAAAAACATTCAGTACTTC.

The count of this clonotype is one. The chain combines TRBV5-4 with TRBJ2-7; tentative D call: TRBD1 (6 bases). Looked up from germline, CDR1 is SGHNT and CDR2 is YYREEE (reference sequence). V lost 3 bases to trimming and J lost 4 bases, with 17 bases between them. The CDR3 loop spans 15 amino acids. CDR3 bases: TGTGCCAGCAGCTGGGGGCGCGGAGCTCTTTACGAGCAGTACTTC. Translated: CASSWGRGALYEQYF.

This clonotype was recorded many times. The chain has TRBV7-9 and TRBJ2-7; a possible D gene is TRBD1 (5 bases). The CDR3 runs 14 residues. V dropped 2 bases and J dropped 2 bases, with 10 bases sitting between them. Germline values: CDR1 SEHNR, CDR2 FQNEAQ (reference sequence). The CDR3 spells CASSLQQGTYEQYF. DNA for the CDR3: TGTGCCAGCAGCTTACAGCAGGGCACCTACGAGCAGTACTTC.

There are a few counts of this clonotype. The chain combines TRBV10-2 with TRBJ2-1; 8 nucleotides match TRBD2. CDR1 is WSHSY and CDR2 is SAAADI in the germline V gene. Trimming cost V 8 bases and J 10 bases; bases outside gene matches: 7. The CDR3 length is 12 residues. DNA of the CDR3: TGCGCCAGCCGTGCGGGGGGCGGGGAGCAGTTCTTC. Encoded protein: CASRAGGGEQFF.

This chain connects TRBV14 to TRBJ1-6, with D perhaps matching TRBD1 (5 bases). The CDR3 is 14 amino acids. Germline-derived CDR1 and CDR2 are SGHDN and FVKESK. Trimming shortened V by 3 bases and J by 7 bases, and 10 bases separated the two germline ends. CDR3 in DNA: TGTGCCAGCAGCCACGCCAGGGAGAATTCACCCCTCCACTTT. It is translated as CASSHARENSPLHF.

This clonotype was seen a few times. The chain couples TRBV2 to TRBJ2-1; D uncertain. CDR3 length: 12 residues. The germline CDR1 and CDR2 sequences are SNHLY and FYNNEI. V gave up 8 bases and J gave up 6 bases, with 11 bases separating them. The CDR3 protein is CASARPPNEQFF. In nucleotides, the CDR3 is TGTGCCAGCGCCCGCCCCCCCAATGAGCAGTTCTTC.

A few counts support this clonotype. The rearrangement links TRBV7-2 to TRBJ2-7; D gene ambiguous. Trimming stripped 1 base from V and 6 bases from J, with 19 bases between. Germline assignment: CDR1 SGHTA and CDR2 FQGNSA. The CDR3 has 16 residues. The CDR3 sequence: CASSLGHRQRMPEQYF. The CDR3 nucleotides are TGTGCCAGCAGCTTAGGCCATCGCCAAAGAATGCCCGAGCAGTACTTC.

This clonotype was seen many times. This rearrangement joins TRBV12-3 or TRBV12-4 to TRBJ1-2; tentative D call: TRBD1 (5 bases). The CDR3 extends over 19 amino acids. V lost 2 bases to trimming and J lost 4 bases, with 26 bases between them. CDR3 residues: CASSLTRVRTSQPTYGYTF. The CDR3, as DNA: TGTGCCAGCAGTTTAACTAGAGTAAGGACATCTCAACCTACCTATGGCTACACCTTC.

V gene TRBV5-1 combines with J gene TRBJ2-3; D is perhaps TRBD2 (7 bases). This CDR3 has 17 residues. Germline-derived CDR1 and CDR2 are SGHRS and YFSETQ. The ends were cut back, 4 bases at V and 5 bases at J, with 23 bases in the middle. CDR3 protein: CASSLGVGGGREDTQYF. The CDR3, as DNA: TGCGCCAGCAGCCTCGGAGTAGGGGGGGGCCGGGAAGATACGCAGTATTTT.

The chain recombines TRBV15 with TRBJ1-1; D perhaps matches TRBD1 (5 bases). Germline CDR1 and CDR2: LNHNV and YYDKDF (reference sequence). V gave up 3 bases and J gave up 0 bases, with 17 bases separating them. The CDR3 length is 17 residues. In DNA form, the CDR3 reads TGTGCCACCAGCAGGGCCCCTCCGCACAGGTTGAACACTGAAGCTTTCTTT. Translation gives CATSRAPPHRLNTEAFF.